Sequencing of this TCR beta chain was carried out in a study of blood T cell repertoires in COVID-19. TCRdb's table, derived via immunoSEQ multiplex PCR, lists solely in-frame clones and lacks some. Here the sample spans 100,000 to 120,000 clones, over 60% being singletons. From germline, CDR1 is LGHDT and CDR2 YNNKEL (reference sequence). This CDR3 has 13 residues. V lost 4 bases, J lost 4 bases, and 2 bases stayed unmatched. The sample taken for sequencing was peripheral blood. The rearrangement links TRBV3-1 (or the pseudogene TRBV3-2) to TRBJ2-7; 9 bases fit TRBD2. The receptor comes from an elderly woman with active or convalescent COVID-19. The CDR3 bases are TGTGCCAGCAGCCCGACTAGCGGTTACGAGCAGTACTTC. As protein: CASSPTSGYEQYF.